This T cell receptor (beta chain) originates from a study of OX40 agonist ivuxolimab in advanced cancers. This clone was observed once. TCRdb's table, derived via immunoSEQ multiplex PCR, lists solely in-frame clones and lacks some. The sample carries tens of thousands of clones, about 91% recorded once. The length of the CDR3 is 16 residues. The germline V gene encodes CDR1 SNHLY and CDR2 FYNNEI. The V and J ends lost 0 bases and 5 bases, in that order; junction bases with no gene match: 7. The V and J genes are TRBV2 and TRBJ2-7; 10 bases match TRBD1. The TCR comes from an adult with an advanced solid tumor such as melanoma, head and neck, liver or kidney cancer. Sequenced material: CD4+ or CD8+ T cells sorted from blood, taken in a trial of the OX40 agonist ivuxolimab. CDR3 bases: TGTGCCAGCAGTGAAGCGCTTCGACAGGGGGCTAACGAGCAGTACTTC. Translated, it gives CASSEALRQGANEQYF. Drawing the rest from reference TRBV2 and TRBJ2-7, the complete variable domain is EPEVTQTPSHQVTQMGQEVILRCVPISNHLYFYWYRQILGQKVEFLVSFYNNEISEKSEIFDDQFSVERPDGSNFTLKIRSTKLEDSAMYFCASSEALRQGANEQYFGPGTRLTVT.